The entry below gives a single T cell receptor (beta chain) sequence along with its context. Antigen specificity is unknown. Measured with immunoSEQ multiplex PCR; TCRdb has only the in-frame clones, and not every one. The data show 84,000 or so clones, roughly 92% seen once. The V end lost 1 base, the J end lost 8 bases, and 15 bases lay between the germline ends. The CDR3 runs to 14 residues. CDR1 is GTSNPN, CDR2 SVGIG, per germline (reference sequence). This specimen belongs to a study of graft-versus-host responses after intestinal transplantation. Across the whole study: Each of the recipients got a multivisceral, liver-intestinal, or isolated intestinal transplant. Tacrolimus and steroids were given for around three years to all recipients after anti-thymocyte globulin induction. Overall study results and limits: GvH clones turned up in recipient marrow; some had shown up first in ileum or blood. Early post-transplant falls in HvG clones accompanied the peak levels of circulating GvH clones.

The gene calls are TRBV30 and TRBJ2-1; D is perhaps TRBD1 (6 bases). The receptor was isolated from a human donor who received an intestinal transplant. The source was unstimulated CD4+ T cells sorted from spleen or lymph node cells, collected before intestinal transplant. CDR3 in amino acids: CAWSGAQGGDEQFF. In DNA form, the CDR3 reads TGTGCCTGGAGTGGGGCACAGGGTGGGGATGAGCAGTTCTTC. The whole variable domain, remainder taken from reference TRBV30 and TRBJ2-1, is SQTIHQWPATLVQPVGSPLSLECTVEGTSNPNLYWYRQAAGRGLQLLFYSVGIGQISSEVPQNLSASRPQDRQFILSSKKLLLSDSGFYLCAWSGAQGGDEQFFGPGTRLTVL.